The 30 T cell receptor beta chains given below trace back to one sample, sequenced in a study of control samples from healthy donors and cancer patients. TCRdb's table, derived via immunoSEQ multiplex PCR, lists solely in-frame clones and lacks some. The data contain 150,000 to 200,000 clones, 90% to 95% of them seen just once; the ten biggest clones take up 0.68%. Sequences were obtained from blood. These receptors came from a woman aged 30 to 39 in good health.

This sequence joins TRBV5-6 and TRBJ1-2, with TRBD1 matching over 7 bases. This CDR3 has 16 amino acids. Losses at the gene ends were 4 bases for V and 7 bases for J; bases not matched to a gene: 16. Germline values: CDR1 SGHDT, CDR2 YYEEEE. The CDR3 sequence is CASSSVTETGYFGYTF. The CDR3 DNA reads TGTGCCAGCAGCAGTGTTACCGAGACAGGGTATTTTGGCTACACCTTC.

The rearrangement joins TRBV2 to TRBJ2-7, with D possibly being TRBD2 (6 bases). The germline V gene encodes CDR1 SNHLY and CDR2 FYNNEI. V lost 0 bases, J lost 2 bases, and 17 bases lay in between. This CDR3 spans 17 amino acids. Here the CDR3 DNA reads TGTGCCAGCAGTGAAGCAGGGTTCGGGAGAGGGGCCTACGAGCAGTACTTC. It is translated as CASSEAGFGRGAYEQYF.

The chain is built from TRBV6-5 and TRBJ2-3; D perhaps matches TRBD2 (5 bases). With 11 bases removed from V and 5 bases from J, the gap between germline ends came to 17 bases. Germline assignment: CDR1 MNHEY and CDR2 SVGAGI. The CDR3 is 13 residues long. CDR3 DNA sequence: TGTGCCGGGTCGGACTTGGGAAAAGATACGCAGTATTTT. It translates to CAGSDLGKDTQYF.

This chain connects TRBV27 to TRBJ1-4; weak D call: TRBD1 (5 bases). This CDR3 comprises 13 residues. Germline assignment: CDR1 MNHEY and CDR2 SMNVEV (reference sequence). V was trimmed by 3 bases and J by 14 bases, leaving 16 bases between them. As DNA, the CDR3 is TGTGCCAGCAGTTTGGGGGGAGTCCAGACCCTGTTTTTT. This sequence encodes CASSLGGVQTLFF.

The chain uses TRBV29-1 and TRBJ1-1; TRBD1 is a possible D gene (5 bases). Germline V gene lookup returns CDR1 SQVTM and CDR2 ANQGSEA. The CDR3 covers 13 residues. The germline V and J ends were trimmed by 3 bases and 4 bases, with 12 bases remaining between them. The CDR3 nucleotides are TGCAGCGTTGATCGCGGGAGGGGCACTGAAGCTTTCTTT. Amino acids: CSVDRGRGTEAFF.

This rearrangement joins TRBV24-1 to TRBJ2-1; 8 bases align to TRBD1. The CDR3 is 15 residues long. Trimming cost V 4 bases and J 6 bases; bases outside gene matches: 7. Germline CDR1 is KGHDR and CDR2 is SFDVKD. The CDR3 protein is CATSDMTDRVNEQFF. The CDR3 nucleotides are TGTGCCACCAGTGACATGACGGACAGGGTCAATGAGCAGTTCTTC.

As DNA, the CDR3 is TGTGCCTGGAGGCCAACTAGCGGGAGTTTCCACGAGCAGTACTTC. Amino acids: CAWRPTSGSFHEQYF. The J gene is TRBJ2-7, the V gene TRBV30; 11 bases agree with TRBD2. Trimming removed 3 bases from V and 5 bases from J; junction bases left unmatched: 9. The germline gives CDR1 GTSNPN, CDR2 SVGIG (reference sequence). The CDR3 covers 15 residues.

This chain joins TRBV4-1 and TRBJ2-2; D not certain. There are 14 residues in the CDR3. Per germline, CDR1 MGHRA and CDR2 YSYEKL. V was trimmed by 0 bases and J by 7 bases, leaving 9 bases between them. CDR3 region: CASSQEGSGGELFF. DNA of the CDR3: TGCGCCAGCAGCCAAGAAGGGTCTGGCGGGGAGCTGTTTTTT.

This clone has just one count. This rearrangement joins TRBV5-8 to TRBJ1-2; D is unresolved. The length of the CDR3 is 14 residues. V dropped 1 base and J dropped 5 bases, with 12 bases sitting between them. Germline V gives CDR1 SGHTS, CDR2 YDEGEE. The CDR3 DNA sequence: TGTGCCAGCAGCTTGTTCGGGGAGAAGTATGGCTACACCTTC. It specifies CASSLFGEKYGYTF.

This clone was seen a few times. The chain has TRBV2 and TRBJ2-7; possibly TRBD1 for D (6 bases). V lost 7 bases, J lost 3 bases, and 13 bases lay in between. The CDR3 covers 13 residues. The V gene's germline CDR1 is SNHLY and CDR2 FYNNEI. The CDR3 protein is CASMGTQGYEQYF. CDR3 nucleotide sequence: TGTGCCAGCATGGGGACACAGGGCTACGAGCAGTACTTC.

This chain joins TRBV6-2 or TRBV6-3 and TRBJ2-1, with D hard to call. CDR1 MNHEY and CDR2 SVGEGT come from the germline V gene. The CDR3 consists of 12 residues. V lost 4 bases and J lost 6, with 7 bases in between. CDR3 DNA sequence: TGTGCCAGCAGTTTCGGTGGCAATGAGCAGTTCTTC. It specifies CASSFGGNEQFF.

The chain combines TRBV29-1 with TRBJ1-4; D is possibly TRBD1 (6 bases). V lost 2 bases and J lost 8, with 15 bases in between. Germline CDR1 reads SQVTM; CDR2 reads ANQGSEA. The CDR3 has 14 amino acids. CDR3 DNA sequence: TGCAGCGTTGAATTTACGGGGGCCGGAGAAAAACTGTTTTTT. It specifies CSVEFTGAGEKLFF.

CDR3 nucleotide sequence: TGTGCCAGCAGTTTAAGGGAGGTAGCTAGCACAGATACGCAGTATTTT. Translated: CASSLREVASTDTQYF. This sequence joins TRBV27 and TRBJ2-3; maybe TRBD2 (6 bases). V was clipped by 2 bases and J by 0 bases, with 12 bases between them. Germline CDR1 MNHEY, CDR2 SMNVEV (reference sequence). CDR3 size: 16 residues.

About this clone: This CDR3 is also generated by other DNA sequences in the sample. The chain combines TRBV7-2 with TRBJ1-1; D is perhaps TRBD1 (5 bases). The length of the CDR3 is 14 residues. Trimming cost V 5 bases and J 0 bases, with 10 bases left between them. Germline V lookup: CDR1 SGHTA, CDR2 FQGNSA. The CDR3, as DNA: TGTGCCAGCAGCCCTAGGGACCTGAACACTGAAGCTTTCTTT. The encoded protein is CASSPRDLNTEAFF.

The chain links TRBV5-5 to TRBJ2-7, with D possibly called TRBD1 or TRBD2 (6 bases each). CDR1 SGHKS and CDR2 YYEKEE come from the germline V gene (reference sequence). V shed 0 bases and J shed 5 bases, with 15 bases lying between them. The CDR3 runs to 15 residues. CDR3 DNA: TGTGCCAGCAGCTTGGCCTTGGGGGGCGGGAACGAGCAGTACTTC. As protein: CASSLALGGGNEQYF.

The J gene is TRBJ2-7, the V gene TRBV28; D is undetermined. V lost 3 bases to trimming and J lost 5 bases, with 5 bases between them. Germline CDR1 MDHEN, CDR2 SYDVKM. This CDR3 region has 11 residues. CDR3 DNA: TGTGCCAGCAGTTTGGTGAACGAGCAGTACTTC. This sequence encodes CASSLVNEQYF.

This chain connects TRBV7-8 to TRBJ2-7; D unresolved. The germline V gene encodes CDR1 SGHVS and CDR2 FQNEAQ. The CDR3 is 12 amino acids. The ends were cut back, 4 bases at V and 4 bases at J, with 8 bases in the middle. The CDR3 sequence is CASSSKAYEQYF. DNA for the CDR3: TGTGCCAGCAGCTCCAAGGCGTACGAGCAGTACTTC.

This chain uses TRBV5-5 with TRBJ1-4; D is possibly TRBD1 (6 bases). V was clipped by 1 base and J by 0 bases, with 13 bases between them. The CDR3 spans 17 residues. Germline V gene data show CDR1 as SGHKS and CDR2 as YYEKEE (reference sequence). CDR3 bases: TGTGCCAGCAGCTTGCCCGGGGGCGTTACAACTAATGAAAAACTGTTTTTT. It yields the protein CASSLPGGVTTNEKLFF.

This clone was counted once. The chain has TRBV5-6 and TRBJ2-2; D is possibly TRBD1 (5 bases). Between the trimmed V and J ends, which lost 1 base and 5 bases, there was a span of 15 bases. Germline V gene data show CDR1 as SGHDT and CDR2 as YYEEEE. This CDR3 spans 16 amino acids. CDR3 loop: CASSLLSRVGTGELFF. CDR3 bases: TGTGCCAGCAGCTTGTTGAGCAGGGTGGGAACCGGGGAGCTGTTTTTT.

This rearrangement joins TRBV19 to TRBJ2-2; either TRBD1 or TRBD2 may fit D (5 bases each). The V end was cut by 3 bases, the J end by 6 bases, with 8 bases between. CDR3 length equals 13 residues. CDR1 is LNHDA, CDR2 SQIVND, per germline (reference sequence). The CDR3 sequence is CASSMTGPGELFF. In DNA form, the CDR3 reads TGTGCCAGTAGTATGACGGGGCCCGGGGAGCTGTTTTTT.

The chain recombines TRBV29-1 with TRBJ2-7, with D uncertain. The CDR3 runs 13 residues. V lost 4 bases and J 3 bases, leaving 13 bases between the germline ends. Germline values: CDR1 SQVTM, CDR2 ANQGSEA. DNA for the CDR3: TGCAGCGTTGTGAGGCCCTTAAGCTACGAGCAGTACTTC. It specifies CSVVRPLSYEQYF.

This clone has a handful of counts. The V and J genes are TRBV29-1 and TRBJ2-1; a weak D match, TRBD1 (6 bases). V was trimmed by 7 bases and J by 13 bases, leaving 17 bases between them. Germline CDR1 SQVTM, CDR2 ANQGSEA. This CDR3 region has 11 residues. The CDR3: CSARMIQGQFF. In nucleotides, the CDR3 is TGCAGCGCCCGAATGATACAGGGTCAGTTCTTC.

The CDR3 DNA reads as TGCGCCAGCAGCGACCTAGCGGCGAACACCGGGGAGCTGTTTTTT. Protein sequence: CASSDLAANTGELFF. The chain combines TRBV5-1 with TRBJ2-2; 7 nucleotides match TRBD2. The CDR3 runs 15 residues. V dropped 4 bases and J dropped 0; count of bases not matched to a gene: 3. CDR1 is SGHRS, CDR2 YFSETQ, per germline.

This chain connects TRBV28 to TRBJ1-6; D ambiguous. The germline gives CDR1 MDHEN, CDR2 SYDVKM. CDR3 length: 14 residues. Deletions cut 7 bases from V and 7 bases from J, with 14 bases between. Here the CDR3 DNA reads TGTGCCAGCACTACACCCAGTGGGAATTCACCCCTCCACTTT. This gives the protein CASTTPSGNSPLHF.

The gene calls are TRBV13 and TRBJ2-7, with TRBD1 identical over 8 bases. The CDR3 has 14 residues. The germline V gene encodes CDR1 PRHDT and CDR2 FYEKMQ (reference sequence). After removal of 3 bases from V and 6 bases from J, the junction contained 7 bases not matched to a gene. The CDR3 region has the DNA TGTGCCAGCAGCTTCGGACAGGGAGTCGGCGAGCAGTACTTC. Protein: CASSFGQGVGEQYF.

This clone was recorded once. The chain employs TRBV11-2 and TRBJ2-1, with 7 bases fitting TRBD2. Per germline, CDR1 SGHAT and CDR2 FQNNGV. Germline trimming cut 1 base from V and 8 bases from J; bases unmatched to any gene: 8. The CDR3 extends over 15 amino acids. The CDR3 sequence is CASSLGSRGVDEQFF. For the CDR3, the DNA is TGTGCCAGCAGCTTAGGGTCCCGGGGGGTCGATGAGCAGTTCTTC.

This clone was found once. The J gene is TRBJ2-1, the V gene TRBV7-3, with 9 positions matching TRBD1. The germline V gene has CDR1 SGHTA and CDR2 FQGTGA. After removal of 5 bases from V and 4 bases from J, the junction contained 6 bases not matched to a gene. The CDR3 has 15 amino acids. The CDR3 spells CASSPGQGSYNEQFF. CDR3 DNA: TGTGCCAGCAGCCCAGGACAGGGGTCTTACAATGAGCAGTTCTTC. The full variable domain, with the rest looked up from reference TRBV7-3 and TRBJ2-1, is GAGVSQTPSNKVTEKGKYVELRCDPISGHTALYWYRQSLGQGPEFLIYFQGTGAADDSGLPNDRFFAVRPEGSVSTLKIQRTERGDSAVYLCASSPGQGSYNEQFFGPGTRLTVL.

The CDR3 protein is CASSPVAGDSYEQYF. The CDR3 DNA reads TGTGCCAGCAGCCCTGTGGCGGGAGATTCCTACGAGCAGTACTTC. This chain uses TRBV4-2 with TRBJ2-7, with 7 bases matching TRBD2. This CDR3 region has 15 residues. V lost 4 bases, J lost 1 base, and 7 bases stayed unmatched. Germline CDR1 and CDR2: LGHNA and YNFKEQ.

The chain recombines TRBV4-1 with TRBJ1-2, with D unresolved. Germline assignment: CDR1 MGHRA and CDR2 YSYEKL. V lost 1 base and J lost 8, with 14 bases in between. This CDR3 is built from 14 residues. The CDR3 DNA is TGCGCCAGCAGCCAAGGAGTGTGGGAGCGGGGCTACACCTTC. It is translated as CASSQGVWERGYTF.

This rearrangement joins TRBV7-9 to TRBJ2-1; TRBD2 aligns across 14 bases. J gave up 2 bases and V 1 base, and 4 bases lay outside the gene matches. Germline V gene data show CDR1 as SEHNR and CDR2 as FQNEAQ (reference sequence). CDR3 length equals 18 residues. The CDR3 protein is CASSLGRLAGGPYNEQFF. CDR3 DNA: TGTGCCAGCAGCTTAGGCAGACTAGCGGGAGGGCCCTACAATGAGCAGTTCTTC.